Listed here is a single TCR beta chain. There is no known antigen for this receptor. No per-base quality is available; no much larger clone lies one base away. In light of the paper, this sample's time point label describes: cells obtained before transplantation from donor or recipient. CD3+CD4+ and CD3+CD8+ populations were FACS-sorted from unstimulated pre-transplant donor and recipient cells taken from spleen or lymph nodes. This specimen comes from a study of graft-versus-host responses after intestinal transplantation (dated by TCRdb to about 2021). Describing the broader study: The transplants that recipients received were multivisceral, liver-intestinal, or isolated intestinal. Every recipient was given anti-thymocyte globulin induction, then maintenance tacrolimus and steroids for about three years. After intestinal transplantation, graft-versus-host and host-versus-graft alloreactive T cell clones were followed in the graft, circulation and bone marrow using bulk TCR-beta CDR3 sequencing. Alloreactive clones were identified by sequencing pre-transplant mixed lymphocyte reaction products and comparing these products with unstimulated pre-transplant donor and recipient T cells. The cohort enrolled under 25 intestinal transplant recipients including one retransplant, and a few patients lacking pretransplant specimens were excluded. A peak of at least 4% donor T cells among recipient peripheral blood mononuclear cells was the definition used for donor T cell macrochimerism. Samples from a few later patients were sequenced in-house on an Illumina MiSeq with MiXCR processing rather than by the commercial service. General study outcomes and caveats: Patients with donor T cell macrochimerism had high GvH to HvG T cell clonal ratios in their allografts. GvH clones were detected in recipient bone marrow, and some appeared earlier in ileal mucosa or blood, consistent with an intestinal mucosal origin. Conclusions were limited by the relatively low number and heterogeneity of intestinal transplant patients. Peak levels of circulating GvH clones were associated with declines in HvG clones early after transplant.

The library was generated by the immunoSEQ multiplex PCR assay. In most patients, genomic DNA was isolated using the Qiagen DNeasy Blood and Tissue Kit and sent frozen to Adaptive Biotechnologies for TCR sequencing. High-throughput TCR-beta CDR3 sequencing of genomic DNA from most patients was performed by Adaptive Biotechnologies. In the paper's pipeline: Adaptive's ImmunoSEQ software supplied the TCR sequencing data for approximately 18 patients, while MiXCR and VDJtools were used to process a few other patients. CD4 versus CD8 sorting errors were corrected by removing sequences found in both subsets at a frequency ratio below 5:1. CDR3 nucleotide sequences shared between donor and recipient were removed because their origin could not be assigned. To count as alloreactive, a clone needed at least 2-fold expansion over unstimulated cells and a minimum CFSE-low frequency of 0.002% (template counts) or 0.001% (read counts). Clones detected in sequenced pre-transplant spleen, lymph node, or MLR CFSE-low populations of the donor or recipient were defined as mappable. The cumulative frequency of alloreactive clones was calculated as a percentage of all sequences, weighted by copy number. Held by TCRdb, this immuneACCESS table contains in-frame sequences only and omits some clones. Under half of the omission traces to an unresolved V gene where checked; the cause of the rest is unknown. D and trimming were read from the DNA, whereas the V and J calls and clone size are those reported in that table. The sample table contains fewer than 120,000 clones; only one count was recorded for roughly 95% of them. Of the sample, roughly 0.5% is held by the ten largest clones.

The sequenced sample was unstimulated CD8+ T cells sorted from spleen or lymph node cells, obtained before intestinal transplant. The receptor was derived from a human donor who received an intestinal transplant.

This receptor has the CDR3 CASSQDPLVSKGEQFF. The bases are TGTGCCAGCAGCCAAGACCCCCTAGTTTCTAAAGGTGAGCAGTTCTTC. This chain joins TRBV4-2 to TRBJ2-1, with the D gene call left open. V loses 0 bases, J loses 9 bases, and the germline ends lie 18 bases apart. The CDR3 measures 16 amino acids from cysteine to phenylalanine. The entry retains the CDR3 DNA only, 48 bases that are in frame from base 1. For CDR1 and CDR2, the germline V gene lists LGHNA and YNFKEQ.